Here is one TCR beta chain with its context. The data originate from a study of blood T cell repertoires in COVID-19. The overall study: Nucleic acid was either cDNA or gDNA, and it came from T cells, B-cell-depleted T cells, or PBMCs.

The protocol was immunoSEQ multiplex PCR, while the TCRdb copy is restricted to in-frame clones and leaves out a portion. The profile shows about 380,000 clones, 90% of them singletons. The germline gives CDR1 SGHTA, CDR2 FQGTGA. The CDR3 is made up of 13 amino acids. The V gene lost 1 base and the J gene lost 1 base, with 4 bases spanning the gap. This TCR was recovered from a man between 18 and 29 years old with active or convalescent COVID-19. Specimen: peripheral blood. V is TRBV7-3 and J is TRBJ1-1; D unresolved. Here the CDR3 reads CASSLNRNTEAFF. The CDR3 DNA reads as TGTGCCAGCAGCTTAAACAGGAACACTGAAGCTTTCTTT. Together with reference TRBV7-3 and TRBJ1-1, the CDR3 gives the full variable domain: GAGVSQTPSNKVTEKGKYVELRCDPISGHTALYWYRQSLGQGPEFLIYFQGTGAADDSGLPNDRFFAVRPEGSVSTLKIQRTERGDSAVYLCASSLNRNTEAFFGQGTRLTVV.